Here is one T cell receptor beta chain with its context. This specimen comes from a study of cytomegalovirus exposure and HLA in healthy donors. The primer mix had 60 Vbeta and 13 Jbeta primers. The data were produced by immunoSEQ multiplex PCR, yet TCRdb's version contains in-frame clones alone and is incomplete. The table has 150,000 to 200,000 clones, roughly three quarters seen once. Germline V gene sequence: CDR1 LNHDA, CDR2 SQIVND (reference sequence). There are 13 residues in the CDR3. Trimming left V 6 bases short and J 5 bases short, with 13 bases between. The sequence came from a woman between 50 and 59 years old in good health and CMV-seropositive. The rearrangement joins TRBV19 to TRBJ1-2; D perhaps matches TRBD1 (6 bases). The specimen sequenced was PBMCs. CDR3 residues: CASSTGTSYGYTF. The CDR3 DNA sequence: TGTGCCAGTAGCACCGGGACAAGTTATGGCTACACCTTC.